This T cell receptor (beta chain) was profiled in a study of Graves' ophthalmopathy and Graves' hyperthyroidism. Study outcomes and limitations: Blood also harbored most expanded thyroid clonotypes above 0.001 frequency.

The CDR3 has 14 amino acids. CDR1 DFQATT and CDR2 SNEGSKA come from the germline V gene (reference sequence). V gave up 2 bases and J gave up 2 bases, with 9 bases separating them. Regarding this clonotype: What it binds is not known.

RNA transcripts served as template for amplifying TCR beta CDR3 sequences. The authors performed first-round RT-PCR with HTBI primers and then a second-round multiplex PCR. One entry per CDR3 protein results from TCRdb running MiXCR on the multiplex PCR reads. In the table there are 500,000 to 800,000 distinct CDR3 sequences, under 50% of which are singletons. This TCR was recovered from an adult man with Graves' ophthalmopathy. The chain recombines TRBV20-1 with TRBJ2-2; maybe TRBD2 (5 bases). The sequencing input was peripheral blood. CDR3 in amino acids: CSARMSGNTGELFF. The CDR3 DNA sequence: TGCAGTGCTAGAATGTCGGGAAACACCGGGGAGCTGTTTTTT.